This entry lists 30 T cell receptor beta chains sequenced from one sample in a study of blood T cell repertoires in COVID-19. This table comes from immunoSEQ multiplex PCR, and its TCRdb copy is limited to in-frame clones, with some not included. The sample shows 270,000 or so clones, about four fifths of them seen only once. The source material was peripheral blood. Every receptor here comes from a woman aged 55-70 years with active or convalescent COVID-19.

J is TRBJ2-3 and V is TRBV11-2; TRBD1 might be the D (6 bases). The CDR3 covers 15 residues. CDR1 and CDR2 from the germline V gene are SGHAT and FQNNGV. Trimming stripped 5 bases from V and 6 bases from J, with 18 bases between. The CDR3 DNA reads TGTGCCAGCAGCCTACAGGGAGACGGTCACGATACGCAGTATTTT. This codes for CASSLQGDGHDTQYF.

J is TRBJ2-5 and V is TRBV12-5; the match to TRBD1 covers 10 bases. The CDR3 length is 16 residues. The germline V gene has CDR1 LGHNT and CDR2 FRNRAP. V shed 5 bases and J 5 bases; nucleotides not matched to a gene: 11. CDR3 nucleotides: TGTGCTAGTGGTGCCGCCCGACAGGGGGCAAGGGAGACCCAGTACTTC. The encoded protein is CASGAARQGARETQYF.

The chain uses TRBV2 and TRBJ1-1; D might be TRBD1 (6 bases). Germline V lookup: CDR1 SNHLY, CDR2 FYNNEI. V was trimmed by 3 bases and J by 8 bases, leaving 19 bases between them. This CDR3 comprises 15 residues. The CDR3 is CASSDNRDVRPEAFF. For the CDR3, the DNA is TGTGCCAGCAGTGACAACAGGGACGTCCGACCCGAAGCTTTCTTT. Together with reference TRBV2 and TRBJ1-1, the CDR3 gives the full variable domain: EPEVTQTPSHQVTQMGQEVILRCVPISNHLYFYWYRQILGQKVEFLVSFYNNEISEKSEIFDDQFSVERPDGSNFTLKIRSTKLEDSAMYFCASSDNRDVRPEAFFGQGTRLTVV.

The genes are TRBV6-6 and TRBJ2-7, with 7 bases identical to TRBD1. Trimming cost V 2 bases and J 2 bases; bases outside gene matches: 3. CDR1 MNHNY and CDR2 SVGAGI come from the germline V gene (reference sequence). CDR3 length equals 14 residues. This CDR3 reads CASSYGQGAYEQYF. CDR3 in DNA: TGTGCCAGCAGTTACGGCCAGGGGGCCTACGAGCAGTACTTC.

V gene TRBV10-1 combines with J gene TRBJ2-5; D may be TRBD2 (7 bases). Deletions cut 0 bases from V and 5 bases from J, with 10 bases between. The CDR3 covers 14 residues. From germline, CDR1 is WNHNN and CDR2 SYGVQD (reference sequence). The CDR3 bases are TGCGCCAGCAGTGAGTCGGGGGGGCCCGAGACCCAGTACTTC. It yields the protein CASSESGGPETQYF.

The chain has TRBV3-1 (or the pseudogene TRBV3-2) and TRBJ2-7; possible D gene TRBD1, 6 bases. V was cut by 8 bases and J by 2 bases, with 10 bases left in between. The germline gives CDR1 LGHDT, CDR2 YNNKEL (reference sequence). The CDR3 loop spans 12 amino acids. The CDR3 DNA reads TGTGCCAGCGGTACAGGGCCCTACGAGCAGTACTTC. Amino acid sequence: CASGTGPYEQYF.

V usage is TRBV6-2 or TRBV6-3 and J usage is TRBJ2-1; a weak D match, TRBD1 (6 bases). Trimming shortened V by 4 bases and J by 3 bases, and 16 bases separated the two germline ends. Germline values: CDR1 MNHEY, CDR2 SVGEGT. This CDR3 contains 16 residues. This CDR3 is CASSSPTPTGYNEQFF. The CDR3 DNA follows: TGTGCCAGCAGTTCCCCGACACCGACAGGCTACAATGAGCAGTTCTTC.

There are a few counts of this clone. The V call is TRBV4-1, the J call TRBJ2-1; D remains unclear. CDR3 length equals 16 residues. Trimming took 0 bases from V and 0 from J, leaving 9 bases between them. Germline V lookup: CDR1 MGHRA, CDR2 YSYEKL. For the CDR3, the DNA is TGCGCCAGCAGCCAAGATCTCAGAAGCTCCTACAATGAGCAGTTCTTC. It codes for CASSQDLRSSYNEQFF.

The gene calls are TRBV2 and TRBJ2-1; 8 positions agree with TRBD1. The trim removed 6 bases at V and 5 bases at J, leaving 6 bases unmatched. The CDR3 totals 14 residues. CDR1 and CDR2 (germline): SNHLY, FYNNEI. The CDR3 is CASSLDRGNNEQFF. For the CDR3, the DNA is TGTGCCAGCAGCCTTGACAGGGGAAACAATGAGCAGTTCTTC.

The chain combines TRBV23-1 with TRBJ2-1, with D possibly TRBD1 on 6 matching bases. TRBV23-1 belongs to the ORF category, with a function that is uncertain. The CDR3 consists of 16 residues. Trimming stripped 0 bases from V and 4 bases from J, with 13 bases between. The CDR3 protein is CASSQSIGTPYNEQFF. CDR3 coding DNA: TGCGCCAGCAGTCAATCAATCGGGACACCTTACAATGAGCAGTTCTTC.

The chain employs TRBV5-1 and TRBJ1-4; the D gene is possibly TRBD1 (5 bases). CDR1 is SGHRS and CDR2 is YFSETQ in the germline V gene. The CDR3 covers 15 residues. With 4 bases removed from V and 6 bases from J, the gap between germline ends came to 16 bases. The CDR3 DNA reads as TGCGCCAGCAGCCCCCAGGGAAGGGAGGATGAAAAACTGTTTTTT. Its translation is CASSPQGREDEKLFF.

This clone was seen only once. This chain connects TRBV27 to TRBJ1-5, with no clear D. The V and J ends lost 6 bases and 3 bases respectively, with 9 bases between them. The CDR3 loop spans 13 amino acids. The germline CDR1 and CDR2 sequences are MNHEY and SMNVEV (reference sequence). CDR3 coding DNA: TGTGCCAGCAGCGCGGGGATCAATCAGCCCCAGCATTTT. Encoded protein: CASSAGINQPQHF.

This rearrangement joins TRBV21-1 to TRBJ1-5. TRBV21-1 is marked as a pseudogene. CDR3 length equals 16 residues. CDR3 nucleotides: TGTGCCAGCAGCAAAGAGAGGAGATTCGGCAATCAGCCCCAGCATTTT. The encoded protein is CASSKERRFGNQPQHF.

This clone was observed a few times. In DNA form, the CDR3 reads TGTGCCAGCAGCCAAGTGGGAGAGGAGGTCACTAACTATGGCTACACCTTC. Translating it yields CASSQVGEEVTNYGYTF. V and J are TRBV4-2 and TRBJ1-2; D is undetermined. The CDR3 sequence is 17 residues long. The germline gives CDR1 LGHNA, CDR2 YNFKEQ. The V end was cut by 1 base, the J end by 0 bases, with 15 bases between.

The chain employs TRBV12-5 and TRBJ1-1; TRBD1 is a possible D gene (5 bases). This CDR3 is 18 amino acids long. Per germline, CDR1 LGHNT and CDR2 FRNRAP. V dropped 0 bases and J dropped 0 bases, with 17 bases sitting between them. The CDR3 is CASGLVLGQAEMNTEAFF. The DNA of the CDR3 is TGTGCTAGTGGTTTGGTACTGGGGCAGGCGGAAATGAACACTGAAGCTTTCTTT.

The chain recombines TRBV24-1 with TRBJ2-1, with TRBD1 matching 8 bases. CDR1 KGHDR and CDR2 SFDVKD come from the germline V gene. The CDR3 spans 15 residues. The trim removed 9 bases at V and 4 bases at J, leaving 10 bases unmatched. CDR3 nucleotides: TGTGCCACCCCGAGGGGCAGGGGGCATTACAATGAGCAGTTCTTC. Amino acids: CATPRGRGHYNEQFF.

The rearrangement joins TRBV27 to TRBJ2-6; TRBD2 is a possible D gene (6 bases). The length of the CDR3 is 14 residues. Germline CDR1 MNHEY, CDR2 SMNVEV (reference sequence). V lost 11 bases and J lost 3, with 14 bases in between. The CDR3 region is CASSRRGGANVLTF. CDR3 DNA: TGTGCCTCCAGTAGGAGGGGTGGGGCCAACGTCCTGACTTTC.

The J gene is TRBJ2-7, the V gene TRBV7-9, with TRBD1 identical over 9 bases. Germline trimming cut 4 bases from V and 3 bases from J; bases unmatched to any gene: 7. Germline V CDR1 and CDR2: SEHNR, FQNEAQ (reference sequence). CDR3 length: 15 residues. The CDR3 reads CASSSRDRAVYEQYF. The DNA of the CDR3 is TGTGCCAGCAGCTCCCGGGACAGGGCCGTCTACGAGCAGTACTTC.

CDR3 loop: CASSVLRTLEQYF. For the CDR3, the DNA is TGCGCCAGCAGCGTACTAAGAACCCTCGAGCAGTACTTC. The rearrangement links TRBV10-1 to TRBJ2-7, with no clear D. The CDR3 loop spans 13 amino acids. Germline V gene data show CDR1 as WNHNN and CDR2 as SYGVQD (reference sequence). The V end lost 6 bases, the J end lost 6 bases, and 15 bases lay between the germline ends.

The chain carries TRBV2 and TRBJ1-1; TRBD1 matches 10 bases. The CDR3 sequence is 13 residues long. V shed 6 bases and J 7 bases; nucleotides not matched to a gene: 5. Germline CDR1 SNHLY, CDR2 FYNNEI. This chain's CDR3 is CASRRTGGGEAFF. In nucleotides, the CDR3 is TGTGCCAGCAGGAGGACAGGGGGGGGTGAAGCTTTCTTT.

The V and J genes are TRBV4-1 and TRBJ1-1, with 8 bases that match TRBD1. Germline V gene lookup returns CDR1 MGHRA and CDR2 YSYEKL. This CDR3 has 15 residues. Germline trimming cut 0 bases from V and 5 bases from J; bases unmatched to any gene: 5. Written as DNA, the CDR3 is TGCGCCAGCAGCCAAGACAGGGGGCGTCGGACTGAAGCTTTCTTT. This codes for CASSQDRGRRTEAFF.

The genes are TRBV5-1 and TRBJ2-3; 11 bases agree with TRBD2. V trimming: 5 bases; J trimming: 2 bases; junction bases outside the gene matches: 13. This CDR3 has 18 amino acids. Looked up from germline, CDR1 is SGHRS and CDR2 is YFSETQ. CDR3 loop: CASSSLAGGPGTTDTQYF. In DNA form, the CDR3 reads TGCGCCAGCAGTTCCTTAGCGGGGGGGCCGGGGACCACAGATACGCAGTATTTT.

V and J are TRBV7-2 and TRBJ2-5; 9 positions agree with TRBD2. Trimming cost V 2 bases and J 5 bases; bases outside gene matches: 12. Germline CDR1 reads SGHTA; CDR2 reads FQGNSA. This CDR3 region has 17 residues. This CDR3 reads CASSLFPLRGGRETQYF. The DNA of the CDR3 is TGTGCCAGCAGCTTATTCCCCCTGCGGGGGGGCCGGGAGACCCAGTACTTC.

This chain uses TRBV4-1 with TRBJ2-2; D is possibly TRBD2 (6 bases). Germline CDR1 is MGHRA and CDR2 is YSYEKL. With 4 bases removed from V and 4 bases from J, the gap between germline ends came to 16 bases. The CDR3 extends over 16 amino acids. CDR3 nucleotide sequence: TGCGCCAGCAGCCCTCGACTAGATAGGGGCACCGGGGAGCTGTTTTTT. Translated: CASSPRLDRGTGELFF.

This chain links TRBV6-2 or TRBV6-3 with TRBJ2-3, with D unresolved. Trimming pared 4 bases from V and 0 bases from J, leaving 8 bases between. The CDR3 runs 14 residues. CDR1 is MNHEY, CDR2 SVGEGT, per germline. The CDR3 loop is CASSWSVSTDTQYF. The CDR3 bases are TGTGCCAGCAGTTGGTCGGTCAGCACAGATACGCAGTATTTT.

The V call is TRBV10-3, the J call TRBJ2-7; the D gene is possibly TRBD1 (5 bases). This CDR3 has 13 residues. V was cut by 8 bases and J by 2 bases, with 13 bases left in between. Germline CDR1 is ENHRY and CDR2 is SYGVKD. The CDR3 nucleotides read TGTGCCATCGGGCAGGGCCTTGCCTACGAGCAGTACTTC. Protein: CAIGQGLAYEQYF.

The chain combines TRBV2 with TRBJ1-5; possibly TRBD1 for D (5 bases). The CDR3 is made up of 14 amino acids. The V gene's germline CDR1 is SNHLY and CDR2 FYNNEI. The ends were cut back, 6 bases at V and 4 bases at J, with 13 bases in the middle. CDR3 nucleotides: TGTGCCAGCAGCGGCCAACGGGGGAATCAGCCCCAGCATTTT. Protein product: CASSGQRGNQPQHF.

CDR3 residues: CASSPGGIYGYTF. DNA for the CDR3: TGTGCCAGCTCACCGGGAGGTATCTATGGCTACACCTTC. V usage is TRBV18 and J usage is TRBJ1-2; no clear D gene. The V and J ends lost 3 bases and 4 bases respectively, with 9 bases between them. The CDR3 runs to 13 residues. Germline CDR1 KGHSH, CDR2 LQKENI.

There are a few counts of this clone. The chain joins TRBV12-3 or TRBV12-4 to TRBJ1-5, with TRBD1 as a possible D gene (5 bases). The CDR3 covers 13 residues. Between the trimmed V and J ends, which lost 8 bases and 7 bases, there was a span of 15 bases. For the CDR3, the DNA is TGTGCCAGCTCAACCGGGGGGAACCAGCCCCAGCATTTT. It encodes CASSTGGNQPQHF.

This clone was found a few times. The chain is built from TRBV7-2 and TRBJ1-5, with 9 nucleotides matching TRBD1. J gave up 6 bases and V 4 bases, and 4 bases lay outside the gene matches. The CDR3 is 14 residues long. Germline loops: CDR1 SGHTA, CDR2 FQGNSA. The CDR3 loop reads CASSSDRGSQPQHF. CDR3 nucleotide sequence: TGTGCCAGCAGCTCCGACAGGGGGTCTCAGCCCCAGCATTTT. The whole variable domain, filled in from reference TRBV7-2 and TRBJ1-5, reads GAGVSQSPSNKVTEKGKDVELRCDPISGHTALYWYRQSLGQGLEFLIYFQGNSAPDKSGLPSDRFSAERTGGSVSTLTIQRTQQEDSAVYLCASSSDRGSQPQHFGDGTRLSIL.